This TCR beta chain was documented in a study of blood T cell dynamics during melanoma immunotherapy. Described time point: week 3, after first cycle of checkpoint inhibitor. The germline gives CDR1 MNHNS, CDR2 SASEGT. The CDR3 is made up of 17 amino acids. Trimming pared 2 bases from V and 0 bases from J, leaving 16 bases between. TCRdb's copy holds only in-frame clones and misses some; the assay was immunoSEQ multiplex PCR. The sample holds approximately 10,000 clones, approximately 91% seen once. The rearrangement links TRBV6-1 to TRBJ1-2; the D is unclear. This specimen consisted of blood, obtained from a patient treated with checkpoint blockade. The TCR originated in a human donor with melanoma. The CDR3 DNA is TGTGCCAGCAGTGAACCCCTCCCCGCCCTTTCTAACTATGGCTACACCTTC. Residues: CASSEPLPALSNYGYTF.